This T cell receptor (beta chain) is drawn from a study of T cell repertoires in cytomegalovirus infection. Looking at the study overall: Signatures in public TCR beta sequences pointed to both CMV infection and matching HLA type.

This clonotype came up a few times. Antigen unknown. Study results and caveats: In two of eight donors, the top clonotype was HLA-C-restricted CMV-specific.

The ends were cut back, 6 bases at V and 6 bases at J, with 12 bases in the middle. CDR1 and CDR2 from the germline V gene are SGHAT and FQNNGV. CDR3 size: 14 residues. TCRdb reprocessed the reads with MiXCR, giving one entry per CDR3 protein. The top ten hold approximately 1.6% of the sample, which has roughly 230,000 distinct CDR3 sequences, around 12% seen once. This sequence was found in a human donor in good health (CMV status not recorded). Some clones in this sample may be carry-over from other donors' samples. Sequencing input: PBMCs. The V and J genes are TRBV11-2 and TRBJ1-6; D is uncertain. CDR3 protein: CASRQGRSNSPLHF. The CDR3 DNA is TGTGCCAGCAGACAAGGAAGGTCTAATTCACCCCTCCACTTT.